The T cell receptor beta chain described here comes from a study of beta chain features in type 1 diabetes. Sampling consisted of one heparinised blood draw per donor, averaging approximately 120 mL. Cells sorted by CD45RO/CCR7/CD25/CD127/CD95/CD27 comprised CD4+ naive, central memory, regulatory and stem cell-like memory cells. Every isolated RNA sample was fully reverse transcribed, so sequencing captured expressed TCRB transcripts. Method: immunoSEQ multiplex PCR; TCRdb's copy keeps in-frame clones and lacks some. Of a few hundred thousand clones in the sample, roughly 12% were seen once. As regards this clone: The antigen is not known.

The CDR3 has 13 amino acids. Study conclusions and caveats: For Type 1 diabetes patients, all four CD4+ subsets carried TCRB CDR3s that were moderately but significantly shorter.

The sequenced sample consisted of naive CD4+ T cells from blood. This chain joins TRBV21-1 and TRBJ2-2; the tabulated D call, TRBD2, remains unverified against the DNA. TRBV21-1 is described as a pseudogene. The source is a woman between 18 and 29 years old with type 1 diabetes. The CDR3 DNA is TGTGCCAGCAGCAATCCGGACACCGGGGAGCTGTTTTTT. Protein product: CASSNPDTGELFF.